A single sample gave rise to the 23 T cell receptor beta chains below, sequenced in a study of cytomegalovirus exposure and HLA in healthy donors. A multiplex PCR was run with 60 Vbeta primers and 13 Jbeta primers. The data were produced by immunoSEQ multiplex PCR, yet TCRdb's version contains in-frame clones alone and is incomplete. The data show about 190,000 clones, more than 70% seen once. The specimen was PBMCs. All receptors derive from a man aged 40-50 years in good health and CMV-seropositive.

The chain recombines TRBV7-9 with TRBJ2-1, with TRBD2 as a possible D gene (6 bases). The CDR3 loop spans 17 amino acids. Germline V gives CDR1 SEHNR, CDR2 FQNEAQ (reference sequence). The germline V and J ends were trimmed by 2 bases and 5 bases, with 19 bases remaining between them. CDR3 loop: CASSLLARGPTHNEQFF. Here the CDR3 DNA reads TGTGCCAGCAGCTTATTGGCGCGGGGTCCCACCCACAATGAGCAGTTCTTC.

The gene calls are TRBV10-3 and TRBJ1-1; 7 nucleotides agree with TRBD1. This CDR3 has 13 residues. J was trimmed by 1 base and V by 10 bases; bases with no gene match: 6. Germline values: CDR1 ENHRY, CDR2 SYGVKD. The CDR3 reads CATSGTANTEAFF. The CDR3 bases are TGTGCCACCTCCGGGACAGCGAACACTGAAGCTTTCTTT.

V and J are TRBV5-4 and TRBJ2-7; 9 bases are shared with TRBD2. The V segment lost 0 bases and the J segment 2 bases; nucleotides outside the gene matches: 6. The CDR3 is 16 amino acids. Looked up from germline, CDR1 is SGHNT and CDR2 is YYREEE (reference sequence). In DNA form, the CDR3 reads TGTGCCAGCAGCTTGGACGGCGGGAGGGCTGCCTACGAGCAGTACTTC. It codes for CASSLDGGRAAYEQYF.

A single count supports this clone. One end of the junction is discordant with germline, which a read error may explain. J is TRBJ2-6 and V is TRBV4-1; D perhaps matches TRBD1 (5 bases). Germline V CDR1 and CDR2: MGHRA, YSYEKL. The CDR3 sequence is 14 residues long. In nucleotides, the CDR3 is TGCGCCAGCAGCCAAGTAACTGGGGCCAACGGCCTGACTTTC. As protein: CASSQVTGANGLTF.

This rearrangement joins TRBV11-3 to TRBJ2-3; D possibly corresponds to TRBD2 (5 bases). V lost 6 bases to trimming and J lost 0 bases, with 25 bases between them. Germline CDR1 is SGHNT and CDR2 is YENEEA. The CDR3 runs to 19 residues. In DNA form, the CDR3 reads TGTGCCAGCAGTCGAGGTCCGTCTGCCGGGGTGGTTAGCACAGATACGCAGTATTTT. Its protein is CASSRGPSAGVVSTDTQYF.

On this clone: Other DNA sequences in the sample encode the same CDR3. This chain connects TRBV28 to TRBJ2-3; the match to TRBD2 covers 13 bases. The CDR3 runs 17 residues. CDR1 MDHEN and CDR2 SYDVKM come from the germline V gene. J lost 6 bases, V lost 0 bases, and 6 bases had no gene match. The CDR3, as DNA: TGTGCCAGCAGTTTATGGACTAGCGGGAGGTTACCGGATACGCAGTATTTT. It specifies CASSLWTSGRLPDTQYF.

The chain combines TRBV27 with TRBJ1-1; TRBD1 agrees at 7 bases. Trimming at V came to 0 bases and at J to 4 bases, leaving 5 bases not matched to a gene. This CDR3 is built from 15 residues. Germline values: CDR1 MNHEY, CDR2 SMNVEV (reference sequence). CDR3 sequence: CASSLSKGARTEAFF. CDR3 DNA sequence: TGTGCCAGCAGTTTATCTAAGGGGGCGCGCACTGAAGCTTTCTTT.

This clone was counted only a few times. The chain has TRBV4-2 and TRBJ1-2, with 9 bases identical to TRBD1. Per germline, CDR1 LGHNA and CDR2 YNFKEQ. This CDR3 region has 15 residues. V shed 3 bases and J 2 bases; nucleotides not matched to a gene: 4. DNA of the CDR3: TGTGCCAGCAGCCAGGCAACAGGGGGCAACTATGGCTACACCTTC. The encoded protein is CASSQATGGNYGYTF.

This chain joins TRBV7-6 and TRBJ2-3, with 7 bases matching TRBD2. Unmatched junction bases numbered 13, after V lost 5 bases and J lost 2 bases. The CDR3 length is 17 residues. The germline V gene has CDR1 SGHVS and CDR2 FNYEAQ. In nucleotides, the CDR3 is TGTGCCAGCAGCCCCTCGCCACTAGCGCCGAACACAGATACGCAGTATTTT. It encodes CASSPSPLAPNTDTQYF.

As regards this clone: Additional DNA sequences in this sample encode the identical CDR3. CDR3 sequence: CATSRDIRNTEAFF. The CDR3 DNA follows: TGTGCCACCAGCAGAGATATCAGAAACACTGAAGCTTTCTTT. The genes are TRBV15 and TRBJ1-1; D gene unclear. The CDR3 runs 14 residues. Deletions cut 0 bases from V and 2 bases from J, with 7 bases between. Per the germline V gene, CDR1 is LNHNV and CDR2 is YYDKDF (reference sequence).

CDR3 protein: CASSEDSWNSPLHF. As DNA, the CDR3 is TGTGCCAGCAGTGAGGACAGTTGGAATTCACCCCTCCACTTT. V gene TRBV2 combines with J gene TRBJ1-6; maybe TRBD1 (6 bases). This CDR3 has 14 residues. V was shortened by 3 bases and J by 7 bases, with 10 bases between the two germline ends. Looked up from germline, CDR1 is SNHLY and CDR2 is FYNNEI.

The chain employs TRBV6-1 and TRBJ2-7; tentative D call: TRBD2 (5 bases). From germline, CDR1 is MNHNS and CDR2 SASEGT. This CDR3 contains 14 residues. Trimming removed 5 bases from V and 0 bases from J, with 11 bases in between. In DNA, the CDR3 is TGTGCCAGCAGTCCGGACTCGAGCTCCTACGAGCAGTACTTC. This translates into CASSPDSSSYEQYF.

The CDR3, as DNA: TGCGCCAGCAGCCGGGACTTAACTTACAATGAGCAGTTCTTC. Its translation is CASSRDLTYNEQFF. The chain links TRBV10-2 to TRBJ2-1; tentatively, D is TRBD2 (6 bases). Germline CDR1 and CDR2: WSHSY and SAAADI. Trimming took 6 bases from V and 4 from J, leaving 13 bases between them. The CDR3 runs to 14 residues.

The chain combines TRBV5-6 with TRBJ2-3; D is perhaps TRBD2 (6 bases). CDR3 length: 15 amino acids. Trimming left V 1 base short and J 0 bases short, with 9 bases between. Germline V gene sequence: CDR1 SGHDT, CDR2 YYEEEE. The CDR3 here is CASSLLGGSTDTQYF. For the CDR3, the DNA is TGTGCCAGCAGCTTGTTGGGGGGTAGCACAGATACGCAGTATTTT.

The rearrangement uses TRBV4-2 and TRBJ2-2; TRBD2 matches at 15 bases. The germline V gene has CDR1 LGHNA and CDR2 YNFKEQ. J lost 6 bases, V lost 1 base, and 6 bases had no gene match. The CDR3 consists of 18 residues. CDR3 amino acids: CASSQGGLAGGVSGELFF. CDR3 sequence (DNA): TGTGCCAGCAGCCAAGGGGGACTAGCGGGAGGAGTCTCCGGGGAGCTGTTTTTT.

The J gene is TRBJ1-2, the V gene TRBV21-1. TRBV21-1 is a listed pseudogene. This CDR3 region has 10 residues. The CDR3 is CASSPIRDTF. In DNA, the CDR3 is TGTGCCAGCAGCCCGATTCGGGACACCTTC.

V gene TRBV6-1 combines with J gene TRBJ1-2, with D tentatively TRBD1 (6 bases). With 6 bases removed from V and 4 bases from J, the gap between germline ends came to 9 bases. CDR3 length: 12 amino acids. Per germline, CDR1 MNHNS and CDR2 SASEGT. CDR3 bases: TGTGCCAGCAGGGACAGAGTCTATGGCTACACCTTC. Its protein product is CASRDRVYGYTF.

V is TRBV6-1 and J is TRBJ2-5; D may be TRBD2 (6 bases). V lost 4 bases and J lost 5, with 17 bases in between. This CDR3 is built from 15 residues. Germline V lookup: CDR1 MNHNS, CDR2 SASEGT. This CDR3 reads CASSGFGRAGETQYF. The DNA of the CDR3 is TGTGCCAGCAGTGGTTTCGGCAGGGCGGGGGAGACCCAGTACTTC.

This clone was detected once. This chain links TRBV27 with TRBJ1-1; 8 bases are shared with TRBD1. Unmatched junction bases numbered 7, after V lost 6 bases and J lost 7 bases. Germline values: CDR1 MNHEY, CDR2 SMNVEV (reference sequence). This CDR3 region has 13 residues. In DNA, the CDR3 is TGTGCCAGCAGGACCAGGGGGCTTGGTGAAGCTTTCTTT. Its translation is CASRTRGLGEAFF.

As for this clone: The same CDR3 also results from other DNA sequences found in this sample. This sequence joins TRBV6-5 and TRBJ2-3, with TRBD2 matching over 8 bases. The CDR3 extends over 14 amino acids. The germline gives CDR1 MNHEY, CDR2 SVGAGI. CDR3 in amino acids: CAAAAGGSTDTQYF. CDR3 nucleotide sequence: TGTGCGGCGGCTGCGGGGGGTTCCACAGATACGCAGTATTTT.

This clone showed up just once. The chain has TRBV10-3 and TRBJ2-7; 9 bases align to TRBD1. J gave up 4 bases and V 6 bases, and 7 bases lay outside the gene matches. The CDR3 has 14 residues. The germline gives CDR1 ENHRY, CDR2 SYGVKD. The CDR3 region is CAISTGTGPYEQYF. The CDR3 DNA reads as TGTGCCATCAGCACCGGGACAGGGCCATACGAGCAGTACTTC.

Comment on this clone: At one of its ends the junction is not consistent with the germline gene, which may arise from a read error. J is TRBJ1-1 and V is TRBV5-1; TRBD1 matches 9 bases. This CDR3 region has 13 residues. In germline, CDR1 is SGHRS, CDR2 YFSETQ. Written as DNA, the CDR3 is TGCGCCAGCAGCCCCGGGACAGGGCCGGTAATGGGCTTT. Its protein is CASSPGTGPVMGF.

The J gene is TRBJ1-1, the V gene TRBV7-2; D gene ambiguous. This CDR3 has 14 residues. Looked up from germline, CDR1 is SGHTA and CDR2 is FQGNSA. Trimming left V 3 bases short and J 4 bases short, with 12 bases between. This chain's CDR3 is CASSFGEGGTEAFF. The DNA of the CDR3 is TGTGCCAGCAGCTTCGGGGAAGGTGGCACTGAAGCTTTCTTT.